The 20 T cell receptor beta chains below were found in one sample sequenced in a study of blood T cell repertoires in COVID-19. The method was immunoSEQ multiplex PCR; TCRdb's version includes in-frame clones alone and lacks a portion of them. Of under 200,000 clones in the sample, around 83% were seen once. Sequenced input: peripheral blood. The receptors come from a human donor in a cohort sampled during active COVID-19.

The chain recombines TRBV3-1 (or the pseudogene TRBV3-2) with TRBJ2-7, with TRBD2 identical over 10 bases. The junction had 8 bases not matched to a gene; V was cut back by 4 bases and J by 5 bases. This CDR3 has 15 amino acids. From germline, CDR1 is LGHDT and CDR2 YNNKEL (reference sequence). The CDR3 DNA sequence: TGTGCCAGCAGCCCAAAGCTAGCGGGAGTGAACGAGCAGTACTTC. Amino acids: CASSPKLAGVNEQYF.

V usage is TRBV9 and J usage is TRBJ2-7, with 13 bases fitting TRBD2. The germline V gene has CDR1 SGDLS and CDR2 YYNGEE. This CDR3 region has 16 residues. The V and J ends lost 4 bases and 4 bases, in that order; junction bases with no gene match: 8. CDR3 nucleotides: TGTGCCAGCAGCCCATCGCCGGGACTAGCGGGGTACGAGCAGTACTTC. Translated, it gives CASSPSPGLAGYEQYF.

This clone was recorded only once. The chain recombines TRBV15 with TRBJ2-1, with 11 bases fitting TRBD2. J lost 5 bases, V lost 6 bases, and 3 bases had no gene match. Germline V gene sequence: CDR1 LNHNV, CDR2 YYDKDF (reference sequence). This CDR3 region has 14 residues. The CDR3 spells CATRSGLADNEQFF. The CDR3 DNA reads TGTGCCACCAGGTCGGGACTAGCGGACAATGAGCAGTTCTTC.

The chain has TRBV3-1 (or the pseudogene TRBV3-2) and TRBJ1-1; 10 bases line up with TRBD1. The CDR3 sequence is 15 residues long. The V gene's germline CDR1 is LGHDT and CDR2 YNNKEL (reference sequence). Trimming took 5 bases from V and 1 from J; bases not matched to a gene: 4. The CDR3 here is CASSSRQGANTEAFF. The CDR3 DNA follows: TGTGCCAGCAGCTCCCGACAGGGGGCGAACACTGAAGCTTTCTTT.

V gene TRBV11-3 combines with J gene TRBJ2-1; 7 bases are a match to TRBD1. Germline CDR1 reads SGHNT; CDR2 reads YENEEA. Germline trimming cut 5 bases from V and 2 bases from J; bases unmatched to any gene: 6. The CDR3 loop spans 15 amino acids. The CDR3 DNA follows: TGTGCCAGCAGCCCTCGACAGGGCCCCTACAATGAGCAGTTCTTC. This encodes CASSPRQGPYNEQFF. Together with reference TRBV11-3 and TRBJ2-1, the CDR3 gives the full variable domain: EAGVVQSPRYKIIEKKQPVAFWCNPISGHNTLYWYLQNLGQGPELLIRYENEEAVDDSQLPKDRFSAERLKGVDSTLKIQPAELGDSAVYLCASSPRQGPYNEQFFGPGTRLTVL.

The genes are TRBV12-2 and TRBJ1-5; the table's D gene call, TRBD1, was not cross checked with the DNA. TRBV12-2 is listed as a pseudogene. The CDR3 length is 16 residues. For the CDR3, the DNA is TGTGCAAGTCGCTCGAGACAGACAGGGGCGAATCAGCCCCAGCATTTT. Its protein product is CASRSRQTGANQPQHF.

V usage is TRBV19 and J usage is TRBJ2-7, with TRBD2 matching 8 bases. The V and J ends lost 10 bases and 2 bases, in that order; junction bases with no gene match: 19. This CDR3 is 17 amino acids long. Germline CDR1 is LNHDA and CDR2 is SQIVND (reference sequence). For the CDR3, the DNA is TGTGCCATAACGAACCTTGACTCCACTAGCGGCACCTACGAGCAGTACTTC. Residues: CAITNLDSTSGTYEQYF.

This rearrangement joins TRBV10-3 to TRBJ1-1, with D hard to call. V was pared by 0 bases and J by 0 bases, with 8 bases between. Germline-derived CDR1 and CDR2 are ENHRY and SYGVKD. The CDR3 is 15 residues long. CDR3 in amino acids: CAISESTTMNTEAFF. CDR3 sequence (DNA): TGTGCCATCAGTGAGTCGACAACCATGAACACTGAAGCTTTCTTT.

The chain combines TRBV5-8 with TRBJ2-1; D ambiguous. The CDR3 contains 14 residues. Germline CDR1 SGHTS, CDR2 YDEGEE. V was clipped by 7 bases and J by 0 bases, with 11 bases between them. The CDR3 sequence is CASSPVSSYNEQFF. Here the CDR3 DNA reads TGTGCCAGCTCCCCCGTGAGCTCCTACAATGAGCAGTTCTTC.

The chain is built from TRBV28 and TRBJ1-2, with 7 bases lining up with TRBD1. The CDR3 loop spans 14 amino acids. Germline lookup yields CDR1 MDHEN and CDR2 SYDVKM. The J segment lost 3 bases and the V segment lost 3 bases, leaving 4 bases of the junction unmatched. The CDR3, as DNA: TGTGCCAGCAGTTTCTCCGGGACAGACTATGGCTACACCTTC. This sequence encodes CASSFSGTDYGYTF.

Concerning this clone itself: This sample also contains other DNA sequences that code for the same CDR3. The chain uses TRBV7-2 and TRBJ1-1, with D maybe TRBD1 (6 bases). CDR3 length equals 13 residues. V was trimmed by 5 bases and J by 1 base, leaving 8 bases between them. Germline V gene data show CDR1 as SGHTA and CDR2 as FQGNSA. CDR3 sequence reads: CASSLRGNTEAFF. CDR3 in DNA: TGTGCCAGCAGCCTCAGGGGGAACACTGAAGCTTTCTTT.

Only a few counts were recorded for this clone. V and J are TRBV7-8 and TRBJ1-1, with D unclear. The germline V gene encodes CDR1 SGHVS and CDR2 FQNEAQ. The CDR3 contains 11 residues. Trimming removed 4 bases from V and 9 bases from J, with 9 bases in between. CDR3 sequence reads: CASSSTSQAFF. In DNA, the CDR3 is TGTGCCAGCAGCTCGACTTCTCAAGCTTTCTTT.

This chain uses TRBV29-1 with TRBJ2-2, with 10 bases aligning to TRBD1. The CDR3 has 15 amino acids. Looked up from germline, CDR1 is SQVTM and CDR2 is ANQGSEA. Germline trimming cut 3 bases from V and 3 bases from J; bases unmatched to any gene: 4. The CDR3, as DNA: TGCAGCGTTGAGAGGGGGACAGGGGACACCGGGGAGCTGTTTTTT. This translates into CSVERGTGDTGELFF.

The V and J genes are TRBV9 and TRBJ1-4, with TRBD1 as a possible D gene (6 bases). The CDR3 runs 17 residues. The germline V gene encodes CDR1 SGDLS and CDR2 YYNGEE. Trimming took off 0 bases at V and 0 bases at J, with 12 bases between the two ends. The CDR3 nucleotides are TGTGCCAGCAGCGTAGGAGAAGGGGGAACAACTAATGAAAAACTGTTTTTT. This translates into CASSVGEGGTTNEKLFF.

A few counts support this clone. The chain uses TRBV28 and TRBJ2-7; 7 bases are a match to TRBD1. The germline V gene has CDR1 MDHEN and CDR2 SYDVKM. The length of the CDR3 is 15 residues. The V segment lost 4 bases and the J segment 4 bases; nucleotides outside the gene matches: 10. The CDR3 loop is CASSSTGEMTYEQYF. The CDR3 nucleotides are TGTGCCAGCAGTTCCACAGGGGAGATGACGTACGAGCAGTACTTC.

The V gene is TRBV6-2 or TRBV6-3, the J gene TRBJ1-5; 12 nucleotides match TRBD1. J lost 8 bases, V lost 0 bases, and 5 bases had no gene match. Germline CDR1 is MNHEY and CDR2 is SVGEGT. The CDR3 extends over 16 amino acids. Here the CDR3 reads CASSYSGQGAFEPQHF. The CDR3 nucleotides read TGTGCCAGCAGTTACTCGGGACAGGGGGCTTTTGAGCCCCAGCATTTT.

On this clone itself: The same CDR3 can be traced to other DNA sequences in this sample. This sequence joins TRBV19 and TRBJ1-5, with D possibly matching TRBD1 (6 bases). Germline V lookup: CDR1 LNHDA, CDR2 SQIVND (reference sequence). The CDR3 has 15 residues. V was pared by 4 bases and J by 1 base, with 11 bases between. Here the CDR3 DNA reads TGTGCCAGTAGTACTTACGGACAGAGCAATCAGCCCCAGCATTTT. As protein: CASSTYGQSNQPQHF.

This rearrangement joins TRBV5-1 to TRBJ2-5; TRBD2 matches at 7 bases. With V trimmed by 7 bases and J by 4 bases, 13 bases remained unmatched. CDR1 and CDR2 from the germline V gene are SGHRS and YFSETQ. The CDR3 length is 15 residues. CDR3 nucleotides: TGCGCCAGCGCCTTGGCGGGAGAGCGAATAGAGACCCAGTACTTC. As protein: CASALAGERIETQYF.

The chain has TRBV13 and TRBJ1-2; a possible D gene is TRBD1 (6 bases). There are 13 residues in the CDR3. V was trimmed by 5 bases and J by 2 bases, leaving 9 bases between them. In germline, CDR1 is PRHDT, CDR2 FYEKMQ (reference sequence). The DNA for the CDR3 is TGTGCCAGCAGCGGACAGAGGAACTATGGCTACACCTTC. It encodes CASSGQRNYGYTF.

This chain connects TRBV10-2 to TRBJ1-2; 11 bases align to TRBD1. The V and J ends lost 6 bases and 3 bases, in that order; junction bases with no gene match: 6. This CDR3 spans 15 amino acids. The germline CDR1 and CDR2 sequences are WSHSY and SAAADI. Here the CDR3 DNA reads TGCGCCAGCAGGGCCGTGGGACAGGGGGACTATGGCTACACCTTC. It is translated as CASRAVGQGDYGYTF.